This note documents a single T cell receptor (beta chain) sequence. Its antigen is still unknown. The CDR3 contains 15 residues. Trimming took 3 bases from V and 0 from J, leaving 11 bases between them. Germline lookup yields CDR1 KGHDR and CDR2 SFDVKD. Semi-nested PCR with Nested Universal Primer A followed constant-region reverse priming of full-length variable regions. TCRdb re-called the 5' RACE reads with MiXCR, one entry per CDR3 protein. Here the sample spans about 5,900 distinct CDR3 sequences, 69% being singletons. Study-level findings and limits: Tumor Tregs overlapped most with tumor, then blood, naive CD4+ cells.

The clonotype comes from a female donor with breast cancer. The V call is TRBV24-1, the J call TRBJ2-7, with D maybe TRBD1 (6 bases). Sequencing input: memory CD4+ T cells sorted from a lymph node. Indicated subset: memory CD4+ T cells, CD4+CD45RO+CD25-. The CDR3 loop reads CATSDARGYSYEQYF. CDR3 DNA sequence: TGTGCCACCAGTGATGCAAGGGGGTACTCCTACGAGCAGTACTTC.